Sequencing of this T cell receptor beta chain was carried out in a study of blood T cell repertoires in COVID-19 (dated by TCRdb to 2020 to 2021). Looking at the study overall: The collaborator samples originated in the United States, Italy and Spain and spanned the acute and convalescent phases of COVID-19. A freely available public database, intended as a resource for researchers studying the immune response to SARS-CoV-2, is where the repertoires were released. Nearly every sample came with metadata listing a de-identified subject ID, COVID-19 status, age in years and sex. The prospective study material was composed of cDNA or gDNA derived from T cells, B-cell-depleted T cells, or PBMCs. Deeply sampled blood TCRbeta repertoires from subjects exposed to, actively infected with, or recovered from COVID-19 were included in the dataset. Where HLA class I and class II types were available, the types were taken from metadata supplied by the sample provider, not from assay-based typing. Samples came from the ongoing ImmuneRACE study (first 160 participants) plus 1,254 subjects from 6 global collaborators.

Each collaborating institution followed its own protocols to collect whole blood in K2EDTA tubes. For TCRbeta analysis, collaborators shipped samples as frozen whole blood, isolated PBMCs, or DNA extracted from either of those sample types. The immunoSEQ Assay, a bias-controlled multiplex PCR, was used to amplify TCRbeta CDR3 regions from genomic DNA. In the authors' own workflow: The number of nucleated cells in each sample was estimated from the amplification of reference gene primers within the assay. Sequence reads were collapsed and filtered to measure the absolute abundance of every unique TCRbeta CDR3 rearrangement. For each sample, productive Simpson clonality was calculated as the square root of Simpson's diversity index across productive rearrangements. In TCRdb, the immuneACCESS table is reduced to in-frame sequences with V and J assigned. These tables do not hold every clone; where another copy was compared, an unresolved V gene accounts for under half, and the others remain unexplained. V and J calls and clone size come straight from that table; D and trimming were deduced from the DNA. Here the sample has over 300,000 clones; around 86% occur a single time. The top ten constitute 1.5% to 2% of the sample.

What the research found in general, with its limitations: Clinical and demographic metadata were provided uncurated, with the amount varying by source and participant.

This clone was picked up one time. The antigen this receptor binds is unknown. No much larger clonotype is one base removed from it; base qualities were not supplied. Other DNA sequences in this specimen translate into the identical CDR3. Sequencing was carried out using peripheral blood. This receptor was obtained from a woman in her fifties or sixties with acute or convalescent COVID-19.

The CDR3 protein: CASSVEATALSYEQYF. The DNA reads as follows: TGTGCCAGCAGCGTAGAAGCGACAGCACTCTCCTACGAGCAGTACTTC. This chain joins TRBV9 to TRBJ2-7; TRBD1 is a weak D gene call, 5 bases matching. Cut back by 0 bases and 0 bases, the V and J ends lie 13 bases apart. CDR1 and CDR2 are drawn from the germline V gene: SGDLS, YYNGEE. The CDR3 runs 16 amino acids, cysteine and phenylalanine included. CDR3 DNA only is kept here, 48 bases in frame from base 1.